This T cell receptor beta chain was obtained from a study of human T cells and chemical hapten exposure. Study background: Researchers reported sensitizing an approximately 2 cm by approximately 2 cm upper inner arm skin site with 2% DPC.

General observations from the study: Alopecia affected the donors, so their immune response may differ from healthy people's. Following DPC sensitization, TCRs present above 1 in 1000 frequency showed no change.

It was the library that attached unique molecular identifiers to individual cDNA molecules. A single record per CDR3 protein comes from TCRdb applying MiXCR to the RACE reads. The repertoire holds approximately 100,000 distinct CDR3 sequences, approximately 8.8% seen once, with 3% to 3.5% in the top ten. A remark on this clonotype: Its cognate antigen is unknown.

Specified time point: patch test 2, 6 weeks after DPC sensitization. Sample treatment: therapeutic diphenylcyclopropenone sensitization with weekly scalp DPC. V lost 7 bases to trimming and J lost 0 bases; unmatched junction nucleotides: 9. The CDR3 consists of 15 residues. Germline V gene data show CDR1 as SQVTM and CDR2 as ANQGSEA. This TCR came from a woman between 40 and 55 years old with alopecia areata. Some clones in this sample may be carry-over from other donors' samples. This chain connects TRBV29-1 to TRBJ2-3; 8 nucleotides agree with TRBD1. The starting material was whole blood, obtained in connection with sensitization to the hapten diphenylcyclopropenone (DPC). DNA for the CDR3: TGCAGCGCTCGCCGGGACAGGCATAGCACAGATACGCAGTATTTT. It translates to CSARRDRHSTDTQYF.